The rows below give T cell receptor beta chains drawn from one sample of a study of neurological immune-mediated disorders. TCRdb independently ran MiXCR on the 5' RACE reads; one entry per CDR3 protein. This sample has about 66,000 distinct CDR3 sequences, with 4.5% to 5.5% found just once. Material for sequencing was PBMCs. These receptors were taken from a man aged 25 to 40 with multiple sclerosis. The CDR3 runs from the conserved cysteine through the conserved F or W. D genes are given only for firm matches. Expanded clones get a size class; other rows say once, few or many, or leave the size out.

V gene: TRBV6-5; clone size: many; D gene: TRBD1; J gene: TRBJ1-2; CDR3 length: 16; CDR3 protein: CASSYSMGSGGSGYTF; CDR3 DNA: TGTGCCAGCAGTTACTCCATGGGTTCAGGGGGTAGCGGCTACACCTTC
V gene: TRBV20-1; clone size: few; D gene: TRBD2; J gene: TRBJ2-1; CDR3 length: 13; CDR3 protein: CSAAGGANNEQFF; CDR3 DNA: TGCAGTGCGGCGGGGGGGGCTAACAATGAGCAGTTCTTC
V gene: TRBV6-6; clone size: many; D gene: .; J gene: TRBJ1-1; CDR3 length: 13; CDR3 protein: CASSYPGYTEAFF; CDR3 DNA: TGTGCCAGCAGTTATCCCGGTTACACTGAAGCTTTCTTT
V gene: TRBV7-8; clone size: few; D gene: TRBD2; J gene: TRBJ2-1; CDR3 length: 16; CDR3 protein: CASSPPSGGFQKEQFF; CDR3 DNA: TGTGCCAGCAGCCCGCCTAGCGGGGGGTTTCAAAAGGAGCAGTTCTTC
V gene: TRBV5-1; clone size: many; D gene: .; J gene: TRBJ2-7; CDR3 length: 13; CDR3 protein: CASSVNRVNEQYF; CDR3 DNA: TGCGCCAGCAGCGTGAACAGGGTCAACGAGCAGTACTTC
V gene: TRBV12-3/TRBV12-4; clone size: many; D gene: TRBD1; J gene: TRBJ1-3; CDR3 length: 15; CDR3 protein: CASSFKRTGGNTIYF; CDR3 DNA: TGTGCCAGCAGTTTCAAACGGACAGGGGGAAACACCATATATTTT
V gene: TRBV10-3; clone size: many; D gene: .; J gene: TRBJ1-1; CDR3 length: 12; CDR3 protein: CAIRGTDAEAFF; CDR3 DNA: TGTGCCATCAGGGGGACGGATGCTGAAGCTTTCTTT
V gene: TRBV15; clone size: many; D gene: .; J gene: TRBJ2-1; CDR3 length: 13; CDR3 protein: CATSRATGNEQFF; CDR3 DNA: TGTGCCACCAGCAGGGCGACGGGAAATGAGCAGTTCTTC
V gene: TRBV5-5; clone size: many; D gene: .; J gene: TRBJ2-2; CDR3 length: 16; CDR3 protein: CASSLGAQGATGELFF; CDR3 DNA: TGTGCCAGCAGCTTAGGGGCACAGGGAGCCACCGGGGAGCTGTTTTTT
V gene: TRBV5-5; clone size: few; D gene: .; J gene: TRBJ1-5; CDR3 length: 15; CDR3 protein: CASSLLGLPNQPQHF; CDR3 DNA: TGTGCCAGCAGCTTGTTAGGGCTCCCCAATCAGCCCCAGCATTTT
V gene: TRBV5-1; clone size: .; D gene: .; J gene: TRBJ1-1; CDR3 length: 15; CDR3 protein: CASSGVDGRATEAFF; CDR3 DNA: TGCGCCAGCAGCGGGGTTGATGGTAGGGCAACTGAAGCTTTCTTT
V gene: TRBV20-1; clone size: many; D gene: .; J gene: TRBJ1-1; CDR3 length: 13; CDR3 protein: CSAGVARSTEAFF; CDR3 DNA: TGCAGTGCCGGGGTTGCGCGGAGCACTGAAGCTTTCTTT
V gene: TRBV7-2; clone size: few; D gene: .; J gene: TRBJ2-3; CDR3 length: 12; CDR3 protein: CASSLARGTQYF; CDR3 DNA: TGTGCCAGCAGCTTAGCGCGGGGCACGCAGTATTTT
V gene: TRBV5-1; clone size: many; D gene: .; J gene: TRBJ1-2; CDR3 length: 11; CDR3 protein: CAVRANYGYTF; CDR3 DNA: TGCGCAGTCCGGGCTAACTATGGCTACACCTTC
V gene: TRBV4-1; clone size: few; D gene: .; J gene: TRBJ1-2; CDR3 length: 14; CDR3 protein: CASSQAERDYGYTF; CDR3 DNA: TGCGCCAGCAGCCAAGCAGAAAGGGACTATGGCTACACCTTC
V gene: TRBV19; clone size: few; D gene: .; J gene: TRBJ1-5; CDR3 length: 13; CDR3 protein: CASRRGHNQPQHF; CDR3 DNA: TGTGCCAGTAGGAGGGGCCATAATCAGCCCCAGCATTTT
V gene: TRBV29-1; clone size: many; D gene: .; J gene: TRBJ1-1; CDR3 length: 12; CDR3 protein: CSLHRGITEAFF; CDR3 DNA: TGCAGCCTCCACCGAGGGATCACTGAAGCTTTCTTT
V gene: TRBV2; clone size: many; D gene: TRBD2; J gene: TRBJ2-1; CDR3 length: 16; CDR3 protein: CASSRVGGSSYNEQFF; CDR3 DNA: TGTGCCAGCAGCCGCGTCGGGGGGAGCTCCTACAATGAGCAGTTCTTC
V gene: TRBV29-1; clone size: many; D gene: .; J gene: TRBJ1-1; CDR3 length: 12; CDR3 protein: CSPKRVEGEAFF; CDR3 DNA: TGCAGCCCCAAAAGGGTCGAGGGTGAAGCTTTCTTT
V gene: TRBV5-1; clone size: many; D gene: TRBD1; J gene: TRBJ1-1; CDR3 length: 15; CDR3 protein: CASSSLGGQGIEAFF; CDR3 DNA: TGCGCCAGCAGCTCACTGGGAGGACAGGGAATAGAAGCTTTCTTT
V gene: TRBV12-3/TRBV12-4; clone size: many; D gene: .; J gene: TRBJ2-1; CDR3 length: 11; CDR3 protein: CASSFLGEQFF; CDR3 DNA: TGTGCCAGCAGTTTCCTTGGTGAGCAGTTCTTC
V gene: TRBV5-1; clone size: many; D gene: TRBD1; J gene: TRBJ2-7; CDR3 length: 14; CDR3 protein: CASSAPGQSYEQYF; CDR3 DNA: TGCGCCAGCAGCGCACCGGGACAGTCCTACGAGCAGTACTTC
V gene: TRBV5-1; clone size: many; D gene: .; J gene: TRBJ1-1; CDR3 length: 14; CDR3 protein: CASSLEVQNTEAFF; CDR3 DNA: TGCGCCAGCAGCTTGGAAGTACAGAACACTGAAGCTTTCTTT
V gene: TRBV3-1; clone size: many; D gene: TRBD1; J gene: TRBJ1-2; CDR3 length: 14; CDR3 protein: CASSQDTRGYGYTF; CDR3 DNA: TGTGCCAGCAGCCAAGATACCAGGGGGTATGGCTACACCTTC
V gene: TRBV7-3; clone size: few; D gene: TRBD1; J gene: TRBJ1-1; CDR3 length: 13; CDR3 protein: CASSSGQGVEAFF; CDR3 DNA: TGTGCCAGCAGCTCCGGACAGGGGGTTGAAGCTTTCTTT
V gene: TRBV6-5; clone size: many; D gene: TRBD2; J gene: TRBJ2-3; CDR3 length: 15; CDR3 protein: CASSSLGGGADTQYF; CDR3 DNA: TGTGCCAGCAGTTCCCTCGGCGGGGGGGCAGATACGCAGTATTTT
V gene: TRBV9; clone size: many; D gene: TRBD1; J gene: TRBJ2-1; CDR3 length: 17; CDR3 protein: CASSVAGGQNSYNEQFF; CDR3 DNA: TGTGCCAGCAGCGTAGCAGGGGGACAGAACTCCTACAATGAGCAGTTCTTC
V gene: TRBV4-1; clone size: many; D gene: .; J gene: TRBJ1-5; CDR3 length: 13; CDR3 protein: CASSQEPREPQNF; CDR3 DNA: TGCGCCAGCAGCCAAGAGCCCAGGGAGCCCCAGAATTTT
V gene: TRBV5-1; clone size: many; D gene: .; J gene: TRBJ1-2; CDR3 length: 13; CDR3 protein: CASSSQGDYGYTF; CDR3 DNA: TGCGCCAGCAGTTCACAGGGAGACTATGGCTACACCTTC
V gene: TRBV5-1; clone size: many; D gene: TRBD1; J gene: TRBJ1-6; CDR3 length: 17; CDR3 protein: CASSWGQGGSYNSPLHF; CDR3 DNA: TGCGCCAGCAGCTGGGGACAGGGTGGCTCATATAATTCACCCCTCCACTTT
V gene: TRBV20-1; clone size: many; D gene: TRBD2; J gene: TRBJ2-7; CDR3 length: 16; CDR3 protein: CSATKLSGALPNEQYF; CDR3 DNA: TGCAGTGCTACCAAGCTTAGCGGGGCGCTACCTAACGAGCAGTACTTC